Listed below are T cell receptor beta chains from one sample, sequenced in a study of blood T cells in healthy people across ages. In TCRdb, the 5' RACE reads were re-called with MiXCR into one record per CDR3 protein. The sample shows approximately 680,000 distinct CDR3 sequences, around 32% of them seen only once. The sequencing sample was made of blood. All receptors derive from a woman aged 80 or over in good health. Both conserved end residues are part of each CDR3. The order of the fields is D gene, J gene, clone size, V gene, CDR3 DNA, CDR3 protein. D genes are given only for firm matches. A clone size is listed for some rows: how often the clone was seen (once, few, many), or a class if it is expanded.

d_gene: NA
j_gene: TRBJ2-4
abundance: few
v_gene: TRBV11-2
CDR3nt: TGTGCCAGCGCAAACACAAACATTCAGTACTTC
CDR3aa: CASANTNIQYF

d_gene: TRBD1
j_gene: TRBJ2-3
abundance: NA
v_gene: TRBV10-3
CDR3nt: TGTGCCGTCAGCGATGCAGGGGGCGGTTGGACAGATACGCAGTATTTT
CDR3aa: CAVSDAGGGWTDTQYF

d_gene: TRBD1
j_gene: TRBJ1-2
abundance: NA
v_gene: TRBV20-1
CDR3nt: TGCAGTGCTAGAGATCACCGAGGACAGGGCTTTGGCTACACCTTC
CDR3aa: CSARDHRGQGFGYTF

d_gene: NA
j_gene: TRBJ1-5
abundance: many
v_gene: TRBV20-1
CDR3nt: TGCAGTGCTAGTTCGGGGAAGCAGCCCCAGCATTTT
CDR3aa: CSASSGKQPQHF

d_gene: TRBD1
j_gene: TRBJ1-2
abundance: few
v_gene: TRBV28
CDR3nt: TGTGCCAGCAGCATCGGACAGGGCCCAACTGCGGCCTATGGCTACACCTTC
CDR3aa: CASSIGQGPTAAYGYTF

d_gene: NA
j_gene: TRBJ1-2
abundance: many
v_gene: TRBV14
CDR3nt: TGTGCCAGCAGCCTCGAAAGACTAGGGGGCTACACCTTC
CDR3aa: CASSLERLGGYTF

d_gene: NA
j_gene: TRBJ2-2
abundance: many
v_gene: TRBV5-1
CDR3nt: TGCGCCAACTCGCGGGGAAGTTCGAACACCGGGGAGCTGTTTTTT
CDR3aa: CANSRGSSNTGELFF

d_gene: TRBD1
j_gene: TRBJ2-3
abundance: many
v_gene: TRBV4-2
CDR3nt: TGTGCCAGCAGCCAAGATCGGGGACAGGGAGGTGAAGATACGCAGTATTTT
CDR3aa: CASSQDRGQGGEDTQYF

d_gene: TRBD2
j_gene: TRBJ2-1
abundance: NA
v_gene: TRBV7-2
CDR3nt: TGTGCCAGCAGCTACCGGGGAGGGCTAGCGGGGGGGTCCAATGGGCAGTTCTTC
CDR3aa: CASSYRGGLAGGSNGQFF

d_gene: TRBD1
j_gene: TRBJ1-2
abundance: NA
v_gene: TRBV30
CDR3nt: TGTGCCTGGAGTGTACGGGACAGCGACTTTTATCTCTATGGCTACACCTTC
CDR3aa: CAWSVRDSDFYLYGYTF

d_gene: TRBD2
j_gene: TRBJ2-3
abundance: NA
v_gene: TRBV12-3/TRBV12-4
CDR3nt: TGTGCCAGCAGAAAGAGCGGGAGAGCAGATACGCAGTATTTT
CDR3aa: CASRKSGRADTQYF

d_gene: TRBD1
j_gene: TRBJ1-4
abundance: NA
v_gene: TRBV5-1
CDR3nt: TGCGCCAGCAGCTTGGCCTTACCTGGACAGGGGAAAGAAAAACTGTTTTTT
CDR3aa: CASSLALPGQGKEKLFF

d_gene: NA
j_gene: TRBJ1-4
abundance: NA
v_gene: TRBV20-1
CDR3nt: TGCAGTGCTAGATTCCCGGGCGAAAAACTGTTTTTT
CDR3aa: CSARFPGEKLFF

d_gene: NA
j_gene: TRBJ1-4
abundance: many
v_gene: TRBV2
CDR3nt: TGTGCCAGCAGTGATATAGGACAGAGTAATGAAAAACTGTTTTTT
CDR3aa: CASSDIGQSNEKLFF

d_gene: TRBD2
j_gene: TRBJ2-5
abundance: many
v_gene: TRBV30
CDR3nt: TGTGCCTGGAGTGTACGACCCCGTCTCGGGGGGGAGACCCAGTACTTC
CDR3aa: CAWSVRPRLGGETQYF

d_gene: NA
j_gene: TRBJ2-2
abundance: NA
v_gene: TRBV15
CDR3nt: TGTGCCACCAGCAGAGGTGGCGGGAACACCGGGGAGCGGTTTTTT
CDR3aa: CATSRGGGNTGERFF

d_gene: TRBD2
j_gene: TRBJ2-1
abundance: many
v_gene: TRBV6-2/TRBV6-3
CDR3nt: TGTGCCAGCAGTTATGCACTAGCGGGGATCCAGTTCTTC
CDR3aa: CASSYALAGIQFF

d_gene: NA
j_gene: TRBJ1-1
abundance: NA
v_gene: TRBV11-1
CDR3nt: TGTGCCAGCAGCTTAGAGGGGGGCCTGGGGGCTGAAGCTTTCTTT
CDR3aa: CASSLEGGLGAEAFF

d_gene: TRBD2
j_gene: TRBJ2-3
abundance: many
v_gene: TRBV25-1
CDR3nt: TGTGCCAGCAGTGACCCGGGACTAGCATCAGATACGCAGTATTTT
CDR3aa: CASSDPGLASDTQYF

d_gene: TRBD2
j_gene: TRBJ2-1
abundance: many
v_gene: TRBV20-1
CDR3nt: TGCAGTGCTAGGGAAGGGACTAGCGGGGAGCTTTACAATGAGCAGTTCTTC
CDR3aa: CSAREGTSGELYNEQFF

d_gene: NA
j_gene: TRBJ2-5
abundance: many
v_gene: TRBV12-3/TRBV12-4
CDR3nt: TGTGCCAGCAGTTTGGCGGGGACGGAGACCCAGTACTTC
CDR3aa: CASSLAGTETQYF

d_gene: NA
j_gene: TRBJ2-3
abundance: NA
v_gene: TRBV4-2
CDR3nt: TGTGCCAGCAGCCAGGAAGCTTGGGGGCCCTATTCGCAGTATTTT
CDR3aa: CASSQEAWGPYSQYF

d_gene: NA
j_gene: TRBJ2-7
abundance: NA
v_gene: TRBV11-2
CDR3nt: TGTGCCAGCATCCCACGGGGCTACGAGCAGTACTTC
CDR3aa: CASIPRGYEQYF

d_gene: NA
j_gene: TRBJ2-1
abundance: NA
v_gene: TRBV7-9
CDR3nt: TGTGCCAGCAGACGTTCCCCGGGGCCGACCAATGAGCAGTTCTTC
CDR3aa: CASRRSPGPTNEQFF

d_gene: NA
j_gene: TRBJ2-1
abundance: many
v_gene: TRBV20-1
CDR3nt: TGCAGTGCCCCGAGTTCCAGGCAAGGGAATGAGCAGTTCTTC
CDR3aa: CSAPSSRQGNEQFF

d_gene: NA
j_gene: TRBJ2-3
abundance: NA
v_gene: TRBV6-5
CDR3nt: TGTGCCAGCAGTTACAGGGTGGCAGATACGCAGTATTTT
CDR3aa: CASSYRVADTQYF

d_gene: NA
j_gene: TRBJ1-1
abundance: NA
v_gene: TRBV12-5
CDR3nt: TGTGCTAATGGAATCCAGGGAGGGACTGAAGCTTTCTTT
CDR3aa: CANGIQGGTEAFF

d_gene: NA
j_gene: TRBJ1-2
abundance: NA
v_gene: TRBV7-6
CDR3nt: TGTGCCAGCAGTCAGATCAGAGCTAACTATGGCTACACCTTC
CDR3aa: CASSQIRANYGYTF

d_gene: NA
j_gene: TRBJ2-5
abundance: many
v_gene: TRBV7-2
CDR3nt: TGTGCCAGCAGCTTACTGGGGGGGGGCCTTGAGACCCAGTACTTC
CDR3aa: CASSLLGGGLETQYF

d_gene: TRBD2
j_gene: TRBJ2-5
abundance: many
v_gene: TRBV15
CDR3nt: TGTGCCACCAGCAGAGATTGGGCTAGCGGGGCGGTCGAGACCCAGTACTTC
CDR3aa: CATSRDWASGAVETQYF

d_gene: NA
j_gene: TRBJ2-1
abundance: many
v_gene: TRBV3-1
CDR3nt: TGTGCCAGCTCCGCCTTTTTCGATGAGCAGTTCTTC
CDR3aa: CASSAFFDEQFF

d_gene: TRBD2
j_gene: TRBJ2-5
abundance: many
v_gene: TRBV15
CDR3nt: TGTGCCACCAGCAGAGAGGGAGGGTTAGAGACCCAGTACTTC
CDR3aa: CATSREGGLETQYF

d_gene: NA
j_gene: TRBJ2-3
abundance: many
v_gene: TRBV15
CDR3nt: TGTGCCACCAGCAGAGCGGGCCCTCGTCTATCCACAGATACGCAGTATTTT
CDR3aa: CATSRAGPRLSTDTQYF

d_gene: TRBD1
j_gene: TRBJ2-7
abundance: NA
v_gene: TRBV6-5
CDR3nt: TGTGCCAGCAGGTACCAGGGGGCGCGCTACAATGAGCAGTACTTC
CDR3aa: CASRYQGARYNEQYF

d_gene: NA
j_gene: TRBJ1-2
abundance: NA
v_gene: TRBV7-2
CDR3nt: TGTGCCAGCAGCACCTCAGGAGTGCACTACACCTTC
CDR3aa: CASSTSGVHYTF

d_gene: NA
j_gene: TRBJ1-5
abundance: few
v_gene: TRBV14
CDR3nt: TGTGCCAGCAGCCCCTCAGGGTACAATCAGCCCCAGCATTTT
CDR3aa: CASSPSGYNQPQHF

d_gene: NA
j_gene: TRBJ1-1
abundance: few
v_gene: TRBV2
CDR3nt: TGTGCCAGCAGCGACCCAGGGTATGAAGCTTTCTTT
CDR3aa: CASSDPGYEAFF

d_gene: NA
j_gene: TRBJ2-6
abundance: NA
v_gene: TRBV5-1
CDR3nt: TGCGCCAGCAGCTTGGAATCGACAGGGAGGGCTGGGGCCAACGTCCTGACTTTC
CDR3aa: CASSLESTGRAGANVLTF

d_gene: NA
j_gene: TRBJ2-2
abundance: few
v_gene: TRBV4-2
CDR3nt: TGTGCCAGCAGCCAAGGACTCACCGGGGAGCTGTTTTTT
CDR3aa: CASSQGLTGELFF

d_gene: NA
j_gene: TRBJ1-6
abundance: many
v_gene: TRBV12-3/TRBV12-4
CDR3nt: TGTGCCAGCAGTTTCGGCCATTATTCACCCCTCCACTTT
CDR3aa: CASSFGHYSPLHF

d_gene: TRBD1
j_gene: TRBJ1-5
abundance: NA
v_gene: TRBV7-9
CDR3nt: TGTGCCAGCAGCTGGGACAGGGAAGGTCAGCCCCAGCATTTT
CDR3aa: CASSWDREGQPQHF

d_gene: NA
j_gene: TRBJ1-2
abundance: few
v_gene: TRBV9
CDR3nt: TGTGCCAGCAGCGTAGAGGCCGGGACCGACCCTAACTATGGCTACACCTTC
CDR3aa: CASSVEAGTDPNYGYTF

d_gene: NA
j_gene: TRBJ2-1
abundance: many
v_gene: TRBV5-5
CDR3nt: TGTGCCAGCATAACAGGCTCCTACAATGAGCAGTTCTTC
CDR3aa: CASITGSYNEQFF